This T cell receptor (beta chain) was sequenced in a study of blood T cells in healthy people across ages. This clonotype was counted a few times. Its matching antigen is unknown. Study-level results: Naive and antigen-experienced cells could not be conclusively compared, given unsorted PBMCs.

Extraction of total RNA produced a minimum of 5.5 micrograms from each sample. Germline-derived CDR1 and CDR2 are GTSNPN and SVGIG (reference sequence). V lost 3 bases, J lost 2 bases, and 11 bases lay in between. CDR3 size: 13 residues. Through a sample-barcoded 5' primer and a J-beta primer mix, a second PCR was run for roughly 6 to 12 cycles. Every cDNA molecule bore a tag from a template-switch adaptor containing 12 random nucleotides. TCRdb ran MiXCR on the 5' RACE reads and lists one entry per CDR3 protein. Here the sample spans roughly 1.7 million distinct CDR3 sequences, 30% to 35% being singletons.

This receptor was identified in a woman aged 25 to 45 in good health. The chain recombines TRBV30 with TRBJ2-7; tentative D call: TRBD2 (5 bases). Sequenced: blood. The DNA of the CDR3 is TGTGCCTGGAGGCTGGGAGTAGCCTACGAGCAGTACTTC. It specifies CAWRLGVAYEQYF.